This TCR beta chain was found in a study of T cells after yellow fever vaccination. Study conclusions and caveats: The study found a weaker secondary response that peaked faster, day 5 versus 15. Reappearance after the booster was seen for most primary-vaccination clones, at roughly 96% CD4 and 75% to 90% CD8.

This clonotype has just a few counts. Its antigen is unknown. The CDR3 runs 12 residues. V lost 6 bases, J lost 5 bases, and 3 bases stayed unmatched. Per germline, CDR1 SQVTM and CDR2 ANQGSEA. TCRdb itself ran the 5' RACE reads through MiXCR, one entry per CDR3 protein. This table has roughly 300,000 distinct CDR3 sequences, around 6.8% appearing once. Sequencing was performed on PBMCs, taken about 49 days after the first yellow fever vaccination. The rearrangement joins TRBV29-1 to TRBJ2-1, with 8 bases lining up with TRBD2. The source is a man aged 18 to 35 who received the YFV17D yellow fever vaccine. This CDR3 reads CSVIAGHNEQFF. CDR3 sequence (DNA): TGCAGCGTAATAGCGGGGCACAATGAGCAGTTCTTC.